The entry below describes one T cell receptor beta chain. Its antigen is unknown. The sample originates from a study of cytomegalovirus exposure and HLA in healthy donors. Turning to the study itself: Across a few hundred genotyped donors, roughly 80% landed in the Caucasian-associated ancestry cluster.

Study findings and constraints: The study recorded around 160 TCR beta chains that were cytomegalovirus-associated.

The PCR contained 60 Vbeta and 13 Jbeta primers. Sequencing was performed with immunoSEQ multiplex PCR; in TCRdb, only in-frame clones are kept and a portion is missing. The sample yields roughly 93,000 clones, over 70% seen once. The TCR originated in a man aged 18 to 29 in good health and CMV-seropositive. The specimen was PBMCs.

The CDR3 DNA is TGTGCCAGCAGTGAAAGGTCGGGACAGGGGGCGAGGGGCTACACCTTC. Residues: CASSERSGQGARGYTF. The rearrangement links TRBV6-1 to TRBJ1-2, with 12 bases matching TRBD1. The trim removed 2 bases at V and 8 bases at J, leaving 9 bases unmatched. Germline V gives CDR1 MNHNS, CDR2 SASEGT. This CDR3 has 16 residues.